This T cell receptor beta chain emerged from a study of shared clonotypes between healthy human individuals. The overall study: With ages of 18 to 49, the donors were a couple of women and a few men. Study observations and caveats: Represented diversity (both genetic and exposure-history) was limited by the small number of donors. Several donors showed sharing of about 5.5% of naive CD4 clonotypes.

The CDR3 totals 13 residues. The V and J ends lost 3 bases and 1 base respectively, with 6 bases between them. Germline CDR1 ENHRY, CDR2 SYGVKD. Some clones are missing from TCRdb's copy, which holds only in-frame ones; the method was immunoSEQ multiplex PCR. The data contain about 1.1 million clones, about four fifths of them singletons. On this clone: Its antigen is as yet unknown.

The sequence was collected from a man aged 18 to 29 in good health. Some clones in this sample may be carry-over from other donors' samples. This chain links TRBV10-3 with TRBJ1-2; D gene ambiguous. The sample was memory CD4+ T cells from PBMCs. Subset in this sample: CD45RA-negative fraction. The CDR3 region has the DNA TGTGCCATCAGTGACAGGCTTAACTATGGCTACACCTTC. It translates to CAISDRLNYGYTF.